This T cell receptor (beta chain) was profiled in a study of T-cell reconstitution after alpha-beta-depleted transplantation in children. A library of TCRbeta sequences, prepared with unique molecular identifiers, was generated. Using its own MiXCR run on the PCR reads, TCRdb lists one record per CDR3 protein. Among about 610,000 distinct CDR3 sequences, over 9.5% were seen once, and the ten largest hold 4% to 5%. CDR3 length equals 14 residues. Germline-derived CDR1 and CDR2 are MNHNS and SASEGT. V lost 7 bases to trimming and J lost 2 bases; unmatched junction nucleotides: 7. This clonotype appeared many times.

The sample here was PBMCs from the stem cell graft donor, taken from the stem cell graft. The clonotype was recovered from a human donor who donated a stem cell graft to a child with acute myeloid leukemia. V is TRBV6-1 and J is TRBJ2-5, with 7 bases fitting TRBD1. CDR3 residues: CASNRDRLQETQYF. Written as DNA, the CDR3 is TGTGCCAGCAACCGGGACAGACTACAAGAGACCCAGTACTTC.